This T cell receptor (beta chain) was captured in a study of shared clonotypes between healthy human individuals (dated by TCRdb to the early 2020s). About the investigation overall: A few men and a couple of women, aged 18 to 49 years, made up the cohort. To increase sequencing depth and limit assay-specific biases, TCR repertoire library preparation and sequencing were carried out by different laboratories using diverse techniques. To estimate repertoire size and how much clonotypes are shared between individuals, the study performed deep sequencing of blood TCR repertoires from five healthy adults. Each donor's leukapheresis produced roughly between about 0.9 and 9.5 billion PBMCs. Per donor, three plates each were used for CD4 naive and CD4 memory, two for CD8 naive, and one for CD8 memory. The full study reports these points: Across a few donors, around 5% of naive CD4, approximately 3.5% of naive CD8, around 2.5% of memory CD4, and approximately 0.4% of memory CD8 clonotypes were shared. Even with the large sequencing depth, rarefaction of the sorted-subset datasets indicated that sequencing was incomplete. The small number of donors limited the genetic and exposure-history diversity represented. Naive subsets generally had larger estimated clonotype richness than memory subsets did. Pairwise subsampling indicated that sequencing depth was expected to affect the degree of clonotype sharing among donors. Only blood was sampled, and tissue TCR repertoires likely differ from those in blood. Compared with non-shared clonotypes, the clonotypes found in all four sorted-subset donors had higher generation probabilities.

Trimming accounts for 2 bases at V and 0 bases at J, while the number of junction bases matched to no gene is 3. CDR1 and CDR2 are drawn from the germline V gene: SGHTA, FQGNSA. Taken from cysteine to phenylalanine, the CDR3 has 17 residues. Only the CDR3 portion is preserved as DNA: 51 bases, with reading frame beginning at the first base. The donors were healthy, HIV-negative adults with no recently reported acute infections or vaccinations. Every donor was a Caucasian adult residing in Nashville, Tennessee, USA. CD4+ T cells were enriched through magnetic negative selection, after which naive cells were positively selected on CD45RA and the remaining negative fraction served as the memory subset. After blood collection by leukapheresis, PBMCs were isolated using Ficoll-Histopaque density gradient centrifugation and then cryopreserved in the vapor phase of liquid nitrogen. Analytical flow cytometry was used to check the purity and quantity of every magnetically sorted T cell population. Genomic DNA was isolated from each sorted fraction and quantified by UV absorbance on a Nanodrop 2000c.

Using the deep immunoSEQ assay, TCR CDR3 regions were amplified from genomic DNA by multiplex PCR. Genomic DNA extracted from each cell subset was distributed evenly over all wells of several immunoSEQ 96-well plates, and each plate served as one replicate. For sorted subsets, around 0.2 ug genomic DNA, equal to some 30,000 T cell genomes, was loaded into each replicate PCR. Purified libraries were quantified with a Qubit 3.0 fluorometer, sized on a Bioanalyzer 2100, and re-quantified with the KAPA Library Quantification kit. Every immunoSEQ 96-well plate was sequenced on a dedicated single-read 150-cycle Illumina NextSeq 550 flow cell. From the authors' description of their analysis: The immunoSEQ output contained only junctional sequences without quality scores, so filtering could not match that applied to full-length reads. Sequences were annotated with PyIR, a Python wrapper for IgBLAST v1.9, using IMGT germline references to assign V/J genes and CDR3. Reads with weak V/J assignments (E-value above 1e-6), missing CDR3, stop codons, out-of-frame junctions, or ambiguous translated residues were removed. A V3J clonotype was defined by an identical inferred V gene, J gene, and CDR3 amino acid sequence. The percentage overlap between two repertoires was calculated by dividing the number of shared unique clonotypes by the size of the smaller repertoire. RTK rarefaction, the Chao1 estimator, and Recon v2.1 estimates of unobserved clonotypes were used to assess repertoire richness. Generation probabilities were computed with OLGA for all TCRbeta clonotypes obtained by the gDNA method from several donors. TCRdb took over this immuneACCESS table, retaining in-frame rearrangements with V and J assigned. Such tables are incomplete; in checked studies, under half of the missing clones stem from an unresolved V gene, and the remainder is unexplained. Clonal size and the V and J genes are those of that table, whereas D and trimming came from the DNA. The table for this sample lists a few million clones; approximately 96% of them were counted only once. Roughly 0.13% of the sample comes from the top ten.

With regard to this clone: Its binding antigen is unknown. No clone much larger than this one lies a single base away; base qualities are absent.

The source of this sequence is a man aged 18-30 years in good health. The rearrangement combines TRBV7-2 with TRBJ2-2; 10 bases in between match TRBD2. The sample taken for sequencing was naive CD4+ T cells sorted from blood. This sample's cell subset or site label indicates: CD45RA+ positively selected. The CDR3 amino acid sequence is: CASSLTGTSANTGELFF. The nucleotides are TGTGCCAGCAGCTTAACCGGGACTAGCGCGAACACCGGGGAGCTGTTTTTT.